This T cell receptor (beta chain) was recovered during a study of human T cells and chemical hapten exposure listed by TCRdb under 2021. About the investigation overall: For sensitization, 2% DPC in acetone was applied to a roughly 2 cm by roughly 2 cm area of upper inner arm skin. Weekly therapeutic DPC doses were additionally applied to the scalp of patients throughout the roughly 25-week study period. Patch tests used Finn chambers with 0.01% DPC on the upper back, scored after 6 days by International Contact Dermatitis Research Group standards. Most of the patients in the cohort were female, and the cohort covered alopecia areata with under or over 50% scalp involvement, alopecia totalis and alopecia universalis. Libraries were pooled for sequencing, and per-sample TCR yields varied mainly because of small differences in library volumes within the pool. Peripheral blood TCR repertoire changes were tracked in vivo in alopecia patients during primary and secondary sensitization to the hapten diphenylcyclopropenone (DPC). Blood was sampled from patients pre-sensitization (week 0) and at 2, 6 and about 24 weeks after DPC sensitization. For TCR sequencing, blood came from 25 to 35 alopecia patients at anywhere from one to four time points (pre-sensitization, 2, 6 and 24 weeks).

The receptor library was made with RACE. TCRdb shows the sequencer as NextSeq 500. During library preparation, unique molecular identifiers were attached to individual cDNA molecules so that TCRs could be counted quantitatively and reproducibly. Both TCR alpha and TCR beta chains were sequenced from each blood RNA sample. In the authors' own workflow: A median of roughly 100,000 TCRs per sample was observed, with a range of 23,224 to 690,600. The Decombinator software suite was used to annotate V, J and CDR3 in the TCR reads. For the PS versus PT1 abundance plots, all samples were subsampled to the same number of TCRs (28,000). Expanded TCRs were defined as absent before sensitization and observed at least eight times at the 2-week time point. The public reads were run again by TCRdb, first through fastp at Q25 and then through MiXCR, and only productive beta chains were kept. Identical CDR3 protein sequences are pooled into one entry, listed with their most common genes and DNA. TCRdb, rather than the study authors, made the V and J calls. The sample records 150,000 to 200,000 distinct CDR3 sequences, approximately 29% of which are singletons. Jointly, the top ten make up under 3% of the sample.

Here is what the overall study found, with its caveats: Expanded TCRs formed significantly more large CDR3 similarity clusters than pre-sensitization or healthy control sets, consistent with antigen-driven responses. DPC sensitization did not change the number of TCRs with a frequency above 1 in 1000, and there was no evidence of changes in global repertoire structure. After repeated subsampling, changes were observed in the strength of the expansion versus patch-test correlation and in the threshold at which the correlation became significant. A positive correlation was found between the number of PT1 expanded TCRs and patch test score, with significance reached at thresholds 8, 16 and 32 but not 4. Because every patient had alopecia, a presumed autoimmune disease, the patients' immune response might differ from that of healthy individuals.

Sample time point, as interpreted from the label and publication: pre-sensitization, week 0. The sample's treatment or condition label, decoded: therapeutic diphenylcyclopropenone sensitization with weekly scalp DPC. At every patch-test visit, the blood draw took place before the patch test was put on. To be eligible, patients had to be aged 18 to 70, diagnosed with alopecia and judged suitable for DPC therapy, while pregnant patients were excluded. Total RNA was isolated from unfractionated whole blood collected in Tempus Blood RNA tubes. In regard to this clonotype: It has no known antigen specificity. Qualities for individual bases were not recorded, and no much larger clone is one base off.

The CDR3 holds 13 amino acids from the cysteine to the phenylalanine. Only the CDR3 DNA stays, 39 bases, in frame from base 1. CDR1 SQVTM and CDR2 ANQGSEA are derived from the germline V gene. Relative to germline, V is 1 base shorter and J is 0 bases shorter, with 6 bases between their ends. Source: whole blood, taken in connection with sensitization to the hapten diphenylcyclopropenone (DPC). This TCR was sampled from a woman between 25 and 40 years old with alopecia areata. Some clones in this sample may be carry-over from other donors' samples. Here the chain combines TRBV29-1 and TRBJ1-1; the D gene is unclear. The nucleotide sequence reads TGCAGCGTTGAAGGGACGGTGAACACTGAAGCTTTCTTT. This translates into CSVEGTVNTEAFF.